Here is one TCR beta chain with its context. Antigen: not known. The data originate from a study of PD-1 blockade in classical Hodgkin lymphoma. Study outcomes and limitations: As was reported, newly diagnosed patients showed lower baseline TCR diversity than healthy donors did. Prior therapy or disease activity may underlie the repertoire differences, whose causes remain undefined.

Time point denoted: newly diagnosed, previously untreated cHL patient sample. Comparator PBMCs were from newly diagnosed, untreated classical Hodgkin lymphoma. Trimming at V came to 4 bases and at J to 2 bases, leaving 9 bases not matched to a gene. Germline V CDR1 and CDR2: SQVTM, ANQGSEA. This CDR3 is built from 15 residues. Repertoires were generated with immunoSEQ multiplex PCR, while TCRdb's copy carries only in-frame clones and drops some. This sample has tens of thousands of clones, with about nine tenths found just once. Sequencing was carried out using peripheral blood mononuclear cells (PBMCs). The source is a human donor with classical Hodgkin lymphoma. The rearrangement uses TRBV29-1 and TRBJ2-3; the match to TRBD1 covers 7 bases. CDR3 residues: CSVGIGQAYTDTQYF. The DNA for the CDR3 is TGCAGCGTTGGGATCGGACAGGCTTACACAGATACGCAGTATTTT.